The rows below give T cell receptor beta chains drawn from one sample of a study of T-cell reconstitution after alpha-beta-depleted transplantation in children. MiXCR was run by TCRdb on the PCR reads, yielding one entry per CDR3 protein. The table lists about 260,000 distinct CDR3 sequences, roughly 7.7% of them singletons. Source: PBMCs, mostly from graft donor cells, taken 180 days after TCRalphabeta/CD19-depleted stem cell transplant. These receptors all come from a male patient under 18 who had a stem cell transplant for acute lymphoblastic leukemia, so the T cells may come from the graft donor. Each CDR3 is given with its conserved first and last residue. A D gene is named only where the DNA matches it firmly. A row's size may be missing; if present it is once, few, many or a size class.

V,D,size,J,CDR3,DNA
TRBV6-2/TRBV6-3,TRBD1,few,TRBJ1-1,CASTTTETGMNTEAFF,TGTGCCAGCACCACTACGGAGACAGGGATGAACACTGAAGCTTTCTTT
TRBV4-1,TRBD1,many,TRBJ2-7,CASSHDGTGSYEQYF,TGCGCCAGCAGCCACGACGGGACAGGGTCCTACGAGCAGTACTTC
TRBV6-2/TRBV6-3,-,many,TRBJ2-4,CASSYWGGNIQYF,TGTGCCAGCAGTTACTGGGGAGGAAACATTCAGTACTTC
TRBV7-9,-,few,TRBJ2-5,CASSRPSVETQYF,TGTGCCAGCAGCCGCCCATCTGTAGAGACCCAGTACTTC
TRBV29-1,-,many,TRBJ2-7,CSVDFGAGTKQYF,TGCAGCGTTGACTTTGGGGCAGGGACAAAGCAGTACTTC
TRBV2,TRBD2,-,TRBJ2-7,CASSGEAGDYEQYF,TGTGCCAGCAGTGGGGAGGCGGGGGACTACGAGCAGTACTTC
TRBV28,-,many,TRBJ2-1,CASRDQQVSNEQFF,TGTGCCAGCAGAGATCAACAGGTCTCAAATGAGCAGTTCTTC
TRBV20-1,-,many,TRBJ2-7,CSARERDHYEQYF,TGCAGTGCTAGAGAACGGGACCACTACGAGCAGTACTTC
TRBV7-9,TRBD2,many,TRBJ2-3,CASSLVAGRTDTQYF,TGTGCCAGCAGCTTAGTAGCGGGTCGCACAGATACGCAGTATTTT
TRBV7-9,TRBD1,many,TRBJ2-1,CASSPQGSLWDEQFF,TGTGCCAGCAGCCCACAGGGGAGCCTTTGGGATGAGCAGTTCTTC
TRBV19,TRBD2,-,TRBJ2-1,CASSMGLAGFEQFF,TGTGCCAGTAGTATGGGCTTAGCGGGATTTGAGCAGTTCTTC
TRBV4-1,-,many,TRBJ1-3,CASSHDLSSGNTIYF,TGCGCCAGCAGCCACGACTTGAGCTCTGGAAACACCATATATTTT
TRBV2,-,many,TRBJ2-7,CAGRTDIEQYF,TGTGCCGGCCGGACTGACATCGAGCAGTACTTC
TRBV29-1,-,many,TRBJ1-1,CSVGGGMNTEAFF,TGCAGCGTCGGGGGGGGCATGAACACTGAAGCTTTCTTT
TRBV20-1,TRBD1,many,TRBJ1-5,CSASDRGQPQHF,TGCAGTGCTAGTGACAGGGGGCAGCCCCAGCATTTT
TRBV12-3/TRBV12-4,TRBD1,many,TRBJ1-2,CASTLGRQGAGYTF,TGTGCCAGCACCTTAGGACGACAGGGGGCTGGCTACACCTTC
TRBV5-1,TRBD2,many,TRBJ2-7,CASSLAGDSYEQYF,TGCGCCAGCAGCTTAGCGGGGGACTCCTACGAGCAGTACTTC
TRBV2,-,many,TRBJ2-7,CASRGFQGNEQYF,TGTGCCAGCAGGGGTTTCCAGGGTAACGAGCAGTACTTC
TRBV24-1,-,many,TRBJ1-2,CATSDYRTDGYTF,TGTGCCACCAGTGATTATCGGACGGATGGCTACACCTTC
TRBV28,-,many,TRBJ2-6,CASSLRGPGANVLTF,TGTGCCAGCAGTTTACGGGGACCTGGGGCCAACGTCCTGACTTTC
TRBV7-9,-,many,TRBJ1-1,CASSLASAAEAFF,TGTGCCAGCAGCTTAGCTTCGGCAGCCGAAGCTTTCTTT
TRBV28,-,many,TRBJ1-3,CASNRPQTYSGNTIYF,TGTGCCAGCAACCGCCCCCAGACCTACTCTGGAAACACCATATATTTT
TRBV20-1,TRBD2,many,TRBJ2-7,CSARIAGGPNHEQYF,TGCAGTGCTAGAATAGCGGGGGGGCCCAACCACGAGCAGTACTTC
TRBV5-6,-,many,TRBJ2-1,CASSFRVLANEQFF,TGTGCCAGCAGCTTCAGGGTTCTGGCCAATGAGCAGTTCTTC
TRBV20-1,-,many,TRBJ2-1,CSAWGRERGYSEQFF,TGCAGTGCTTGGGGAAGGGAAAGAGGGTACAGTGAGCAGTTCTTC
TRBV5-1,-,many,TRBJ1-2,CASSPDASNYGYTF,TGCGCCAGCAGCCCGGACGCTTCTAACTATGGCTACACCTTC
TRBV12-3/TRBV12-4,-,few,TRBJ2-5,CASSLRRYTVGRNQETQYF,TGTGCCAGCAGTTTGCGTAGGTATACTGTGGGCAGGAACCAAGAGACCCAGTACTTC
TRBV27,-,many,TRBJ2-2,CASAWAGAGELFF,TGTGCCAGCGCCTGGGCAGGGGCCGGGGAGCTGTTTTTT
TRBV28,-,many,TRBJ1-5,CASSFLYSNQPQHF,TGTGCCAGCAGTTTTTTATATAGCAATCAGCCCCAGCATTTT
TRBV5-5,-,many,TRBJ2-2,CASSFGGGELFF,TGTGCCAGCAGTTTTGGGGGCGGGGAGCTGTTTTTT